This TCR beta chain was profiled in a study of technical replicates of blood from several donors. The CDR3 sequence is 12 residues long. Looked up from germline, CDR1 is SGHAT and CDR2 is FQDESV (reference sequence). V lost 3 bases, J lost 5 bases, and 8 bases lay in between. The method was immunoSEQ multiplex PCR; TCRdb's version includes in-frame clones alone and lacks a portion of them. The sample records 50,000 to 70,000 clones, 65% to 90% being singletons. The sequencing sample was made of PBMCs. This clonotype was sampled from a human donor in good health. Some clones in this sample may be carry-over from other donors' samples. The chain employs TRBV11-1 and TRBJ2-7; unclear D gene. The CDR3 spells CASSFRGNEQYF. DNA for the CDR3: TGTGCCAGCAGCTTCCGTGGCAACGAGCAGTACTTC.